Following are 8 T cell receptor beta chains from one sample sequenced in a study of T cells in Graves' hyperthyroidism and ophthalmopathy. TCR beta CDR3 region amplification was performed from RNA transcripts. In the first-round RT-PCR of the TCR CDR3, the HTBI primer set was used. TCRdb ran MiXCR on the multiplex PCR reads and lists one entry per CDR3 protein. The sample yields 380,000 or so distinct CDR3 sequences, approximately 12% seen once. Material: blood. These receptors were taken from a man aged 25-40 years with Graves' hyperthyroidism that later progressed to Graves' ophthalmopathy.

V gene TRBV5-1 combines with J gene TRBJ2-7; tentative D call: TRBD1 (5 bases). The CDR3 has 15 residues. V shed 3 bases and J shed 6 bases, with 19 bases lying between them. The germline V gene encodes CDR1 SGHRS and CDR2 YFSETQ. CDR3 region: CASSSGQTGPSEQYF. The CDR3 DNA is TGCGCCAGCAGCTCTGGACAAACAGGCCCTTCCGAGCAGTACTTC.

This chain joins TRBV2 and TRBJ2-3; D gene uncertain. V was trimmed by 8 bases and J by 2 bases, leaving 11 bases between them. The germline V gene encodes CDR1 SNHLY and CDR2 FYNNEI. This CDR3 is built from 13 residues. CDR3 sequence (DNA): TGTGCCAGCGGAAGGCAAACCACAGATACGCAGTATTTT. This codes for CASGRQTTDTQYF.

This clonotype was found a few times. The chain has TRBV3-1 and TRBJ1-4; unclear D gene. The V end lost 0 bases, the J end lost 5 bases, and 16 bases lay between the germline ends. This CDR3 spans 17 amino acids. Germline V gives CDR1 LGHDT, CDR2 YNNKEL (reference sequence). The CDR3 sequence is CASSQEEGGAWNEKLFF. The CDR3 DNA reads TGTGCCAGCAGCCAAGAGGAGGGAGGCGCTTGGAATGAAAAACTGTTTTTT.

This clonotype was counted between two and nine times. The chain has TRBV4-1 and TRBJ2-3; D is uncertain. Germline lookup yields CDR1 MGHRA and CDR2 YSYEKL. The CDR3 sequence is 12 residues long. Trimming removed 1 base at V and 4 bases at J, with 3 bases between. The CDR3 nucleotides read TGCGCCAGCAGCCAAGTATCAGATACGCAGTATTTT. It specifies CASSQVSDTQYF.

This rearrangement joins TRBV6-1 to TRBJ2-3; TRBD2 aligns across 10 bases. V shed 6 bases and J 5 bases; nucleotides not matched to a gene: 5. CDR1 and CDR2 from the germline V gene are MNHNS and SASEGT. CDR3 length equals 14 residues. CDR3 in DNA: TGTGCCAGCAGCCAGCGGGGGGGCCTAGATACGCAGTATTTT. The encoded protein is CASSQRGGLDTQYF.

This clonotype has just a few counts. The chain is built from TRBV5-1 and TRBJ2-1; D is unresolved. The CDR3 totals 15 residues. V lost 7 bases and J 7 bases, leaving 21 bases between the germline ends. The germline V gene has CDR1 SGHRS and CDR2 YFSETQ. This CDR3 reads CASGRDGLMQNEQFF. DNA of the CDR3: TGCGCCAGCGGTCGAGATGGTTTAATGCAAAATGAGCAGTTCTTC. The complete variable domain, with remaining parts taken from reference TRBV5-1 and TRBJ2-1, reads KAGVTQTPRYLIKTRGQQVTLSCSPISGHRSVSWYQQTPGQGLQFLFEYFSETQRNKGNFPGRFSGRQFSNSRSEMNVSTLELGDSALYLCASGRDGLMQNEQFFGPGTRLTVL.

The chain is built from TRBV7-9 and TRBJ1-1; 10 positions match TRBD1. Germline assignment: CDR1 SEHNR and CDR2 FQNEAQ (reference sequence). The CDR3 covers 15 residues. Trimming took 5 bases from V and 3 from J; bases not matched to a gene: 6. DNA of the CDR3: TGTGCCAGCAGCCGGGACAGGGGCCTCGACACTGAAGCTTTCTTT. This codes for CASSRDRGLDTEAFF.

This clonotype was seen ten or more times. The chain carries TRBV3-1 and TRBJ1-1; TRBD1 aligns across 7 bases. Per the germline V gene, CDR1 is LGHDT and CDR2 is YNNKEL (reference sequence). This CDR3 region has 16 residues. V gave up 1 base and J gave up 3 bases; unmatched junction bases: 8. The chain's CDR3 is CASSQVSTGVDTEAFF. DNA of the CDR3: TGTGCCAGCAGCCAAGTTAGTACAGGGGTAGACACTGAAGCTTTCTTT.